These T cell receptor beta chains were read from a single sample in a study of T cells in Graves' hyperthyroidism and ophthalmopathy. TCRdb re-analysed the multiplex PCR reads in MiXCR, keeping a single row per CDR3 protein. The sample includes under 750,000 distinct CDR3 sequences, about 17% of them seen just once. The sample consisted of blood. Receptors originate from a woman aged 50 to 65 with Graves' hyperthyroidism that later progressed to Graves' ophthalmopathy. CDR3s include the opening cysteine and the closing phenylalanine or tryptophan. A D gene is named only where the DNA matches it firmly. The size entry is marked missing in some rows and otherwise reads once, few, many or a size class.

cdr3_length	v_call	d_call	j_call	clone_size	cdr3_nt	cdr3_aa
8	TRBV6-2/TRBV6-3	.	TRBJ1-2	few	TGTGCCAGCAGTCCGCAGACCTTC	CASSPQTF
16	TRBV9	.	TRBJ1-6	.	TGTGCCAGCAGCGTAGATGGGAGCCCGCAGAGTTCACCCCTCCACTTT	CASSVDGSPQSSPLHF
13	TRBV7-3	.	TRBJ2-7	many	TGTGCCAGCAGCTTCGCACAGGACTACGAGCAGTACTTC	CASSFAQDYEQYF
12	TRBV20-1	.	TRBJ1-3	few	TGCAGTGCCACAACCTCTGGAAACACCATATATTTT	CSATTSGNTIYF
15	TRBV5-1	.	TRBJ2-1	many	TGCGCCAGTCTGGCCTACCAGATACTGAACAATGAGCAGTTCTTC	CASLAYQILNNEQFF
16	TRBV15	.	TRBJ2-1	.	TGTGCCACCAGCAGAGAGGTAAAGCGCTCCTACAATGAGCAGTTCTTC	CATSREVKRSYNEQFF
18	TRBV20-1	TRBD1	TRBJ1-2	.	TGCAGTGCTGAGGAGAGATCCGGGACAGCACTAACTAACTATGGCTACACCTTC	CSAEERSGTALTNYGYTF
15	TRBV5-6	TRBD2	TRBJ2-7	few	TGTGCCAGCAGCGGCGAGCTAGCGGGGGCCTTAAAGCAGTACTTC	CASSGELAGALKQYF
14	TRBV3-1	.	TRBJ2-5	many	TGTGCCAGCAGCCAAGTTCTGGGGTCGGGGACCCAGTACTTC	CASSQVLGSGTQYF
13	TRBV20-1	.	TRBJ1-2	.	TGCAGTGCTAGAGGTATAACCCTCAGAGGCTACACCTTC	CSARGITLRGYTF
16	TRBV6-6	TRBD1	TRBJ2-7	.	TGTGCCAGCAGTTACTCTGGGGGACAGTCGTTCTACGAGCAGTACTTC	CASSYSGGQSFYEQYF
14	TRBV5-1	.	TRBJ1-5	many	TGCGCCAGCAGCGATGGTGGAGGAGATCAGCCCCAGCATTTT	CASSDGGGDQPQHF
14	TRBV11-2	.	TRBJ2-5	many	TGTGCCAGCAGTCTACTCCCCCGCGGCGAGACCCAGTACTTC	CASSLLPRGETQYF
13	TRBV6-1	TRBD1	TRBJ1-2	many	TGTGCCAGCAGTCCACAGGGGGCTAGTGGCTACACCTTC	CASSPQGASGYTF
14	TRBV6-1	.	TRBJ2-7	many	TGTGCCAGCAGTTATGATAACAGGGTCTACGAGCAGTACTTC	CASSYDNRVYEQYF
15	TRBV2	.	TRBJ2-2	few	TGTGCCAGCAGTGAATTATCGGGGTTAACCGGGGAGCTGTTTTTT	CASSELSGLTGELFF
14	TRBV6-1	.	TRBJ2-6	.	TGTGCCAGCAGTTCCCGGGGTGGGGCCAACGTCCTGACTTTC	CASSSRGGANVLTF
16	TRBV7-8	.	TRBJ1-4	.	TGTGCCAGCAGCCCCAGCCTCGGGACAAATAATGAAAAACTGTTTTTT	CASSPSLGTNNEKLFF
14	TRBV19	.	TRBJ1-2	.	TGTGCCAGTAGAATGGCGCAGGGGTTGAATGGCTACACCTTC	CASRMAQGLNGYTF
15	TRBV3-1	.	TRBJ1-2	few	TGTGCCAGCAGCCAAGATCGAGGGGTTTACTATGGCTACACCTTC	CASSQDRGVYYGYTF
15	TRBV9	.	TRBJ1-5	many	TGTGCCAGCAGCGTCGGAGCGAATAGCAATCAGCCCCAGCATTTT	CASSVGANSNQPQHF